These 2 T cell receptor beta chains originate from one sample sequenced in a study of shared clonotypes between healthy human individuals. TCRdb's copy holds only in-frame clones and misses some; the assay was immunoSEQ multiplex PCR. The sample lists millions of clones; roughly 96% were seen once. The sample taken for sequencing was naive CD4+ T cells sorted from blood. The subset here: CD45RA+ positively selected. The receptors derive from a man younger than 35 in good health.

The genes are TRBV6-5 and TRBJ2-5; no definite D call. Germline V lookup: CDR1 MNHEY, CDR2 SVGAGI. The V gene lost 0 bases and the J gene lost 4 bases, with 9 bases spanning the gap. The length of the CDR3 is 14 residues. Written as DNA, the CDR3 is TGTGCCAGCAGTTACTCTCAATTTGGAGAGACCCAGTACTTC. Amino acid sequence: CASSYSQFGETQYF.

The J gene is TRBJ2-7, the V gene TRBV6-1, with 11 bases lining up with TRBD2. The CDR3 contains 15 residues. Germline-derived CDR1 and CDR2 are MNHNS and SASEGT. V lost 6 bases, J lost 0 bases, and 4 bases stayed unmatched. DNA for the CDR3: TGTGCCAGCAGGCAGACTAGCGGGAACTCCTACGAGCAGTACTTC. It translates to CASRQTSGNSYEQYF.